This T cell receptor beta chain was recovered during a study of T cell repertoires in cytomegalovirus infection (dated by TCRdb to the late 2010s). For the wider study: Recently identified HLA-C-restricted CMV epitopes, whose presentation resists viral immunomodulation, were targeted by peptide stimulations together with well-studied HLA-B-restricted epitopes. Because public TCR beta signatures pointed to carriage of CMV infection together with the matching HLA type, the HLA type of each donor mattered for the analysis.

As regards this clonotype: The antigen this receptor binds is unknown. No base quality information exists; no much larger clone differs at one position.

Sequenced on an Illumina HiSeq 1500. Through fastp at Q25 and MiXCR, TCRdb rebuilt clones from the public reads, retaining in-frame beta chains. Rows with a matching CDR3 protein are joined into one entry that keeps the most common DNA and genes. For this sample there are some 900,000 distinct CDR3 sequences; 32% appear just once. Roughly an eighth of the sample is taken by the ten largest. The treatment or condition label, read with the paper, signifies: in vitro stimulation with specific CMV peptide epitopes to enrich CMV-specific T cells. Beyond this particular receptor, the publication reports: The ex vivo response was dominated by HLA-C-restricted CMV-specific TCR beta clonotypes, and the single most frequent clonotype in two of eight donors was supplied by these HLA-C-restricted clonotypes. Carriers of CMV infection plus the relevant HLA type were discriminated by the cumulative frequency of public TCR beta family members in the study cohort and in an independent roughly 320-donor cohort.

The sequence was obtained from a human donor in good health (CMV status not recorded). Some clones in this sample may be carry-over from other donors' samples. The sequencing used cultured CD8+ T cells from PBMCs, collected from culture after CMV antigen stimulation.

The DNA sequence is TGTGCCAGCAGTTACCTGTTAGGGCCAGATACGCAGTATTTT. This sequence encodes CASSYLLGPDTQYF. Recombination joined TRBV6-2 or TRBV6-3 with TRBJ2-3, with no D gene named confidently. Via the germline V gene, CDR1 is MNHEY and CDR2 SVGEGT. Including the terminal cysteine and phenylalanine, the CDR3 comprises 14 residues. The CDR3 DNA has 42 bases and is translated from base 1. The trim is 2 bases for V and 4 bases for J, with a gap of 10 bases between the germline ends.